These 31 T cell receptor beta chains came from one sample sequenced in a study of T cell responses to AZD1222 COVID-19 vaccine. Here immunoSEQ multiplex PCR was the method, and the copy in TCRdb shows in-frame clones only, minus some. This sample yields tens of thousands of clones, of which 90% to 95% are seen a single time; about 3% belongs to the top ten. The sequencing here drew on peripheral blood, taken 28 days after the second AZD1222 dose. The origin of the receptors is an adult who received the AZD1222 COVID-19 vaccine.

Note on this clone: Other nucleotide sequences from this sample produce the same CDR3. The CDR3 DNA reads TGCGCCAGCAGCTCGGGACAGACTGGAAACACCATATATTTT. Translated, it gives CASSSGQTGNTIYF. This sequence joins TRBV5-1 and TRBJ1-3; TRBD1 aligns across 7 bases. CDR3 length: 14 amino acids. V gave up 3 bases and J gave up 2 bases; unmatched junction bases: 2. CDR1 is SGHRS and CDR2 is YFSETQ in the germline V gene. The full variable domain, in which reference TRBV5-1 and TRBJ1-3 provide the parts outside the CDR3, is KAGVTQTPRYLIKTRGQQVTLSCSPISGHRSVSWYQQTPGQGLQFLFEYFSETQRNKGNFPGRFSGRQFSNSRSEMNVSTLELGDSALYLCASSSGQTGNTIYFGEGSWLTVV.

The chain combines TRBV19 with TRBJ2-3; D tentatively reads TRBD1 or TRBD2 (5 bases each). Germline-derived CDR1 and CDR2 are LNHDA and SQIVND (reference sequence). V was cut by 9 bases and J by 1 base, with 11 bases left in between. This CDR3 is built from 13 residues. CDR3 residues: CASTGTRTDTQYF. In DNA form, the CDR3 reads TGTGCCAGCACGGGGACCCGCACAGATACGCAGTATTTT.

V and J are TRBV29-1 and TRBJ2-1; the D gene is possibly TRBD1 (5 bases). Trimming shortened V by 0 bases and J by 2 bases, and 8 bases separated the two germline ends. Germline CDR1 SQVTM, CDR2 ANQGSEA. There are 14 residues in the CDR3. The CDR3 region has the DNA TGCAGCGTTGAAGATCCGGACACCTACAATGAGCAGTTCTTC. This encodes CSVEDPDTYNEQFF.

The genes are TRBV6-2 or TRBV6-3 and TRBJ2-1, with 14 bases identical to TRBD2. The CDR3 runs to 18 residues. The germline CDR1 and CDR2 sequences are MNHEY and SVGEGT. The J segment lost 0 bases and the V segment lost 4 bases, leaving 5 bases of the junction unmatched. The CDR3 nucleotides are TGTGCCAGCAGTTGGACTAGCGGGGGGCCTAGCTCCTACAATGAGCAGTTCTTC. This gives the protein CASSWTSGGPSSYNEQFF.

This rearrangement joins TRBV28 to TRBJ1-2, with 8 bases matching TRBD1. Trimming took 6 bases from V and 5 from J; bases not matched to a gene: 14. The CDR3 length is 16 residues. Germline V CDR1 and CDR2: MDHEN, SYDVKM. Here the CDR3 reads CASSPPLQGATYGYTF. CDR3 DNA: TGTGCCAGCAGCCCACCCCTTCAGGGGGCGACTTATGGCTACACCTTC.

This clone was seen only once. The gene calls are TRBV30 and TRBJ1-2; no reliable D call. The V gene lost 0 bases and the J gene lost 8 bases, with 19 bases spanning the gap. The length of the CDR3 is 15 residues. Germline-derived CDR1 and CDR2 are GTSNPN and SVGIG (reference sequence). CDR3 amino acids: CAWSVRQPTTGGYTF. DNA for the CDR3: TGTGCCTGGAGTGTACGCCAACCAACCACCGGGGGCTACACCTTC.

The chain combines TRBV7-6 with TRBJ1-4; D gene ambiguous. Germline assignment: CDR1 SGHVS and CDR2 FNYEAQ. CDR3 length: 14 residues. Deletions cut 1 base from V and 3 bases from J, with 6 bases between. The CDR3 coding sequence is TGTGCCAGCAGCTTAGTATCGGCTAATGAAAAACTGTTTTTT. This codes for CASSLVSANEKLFF.

This chain joins TRBV27 and TRBJ2-1, with D perhaps matching TRBD2 (6 bases). In germline, CDR1 is MNHEY, CDR2 SMNVEV (reference sequence). V dropped 5 bases and J dropped 4 bases, with 24 bases sitting between them. This CDR3 contains 18 residues. DNA of the CDR3: TGTGCCAGCAGTCTGACTCGTGGAGGGAGAGCGGGTTACAATGAGCAGTTCTTC. Its translation is CASSLTRGGRAGYNEQFF.

The chain couples TRBV6-2 or TRBV6-3 to TRBJ2-2; D may match TRBD1 or TRBD2 (5 bases each). This CDR3 has 14 residues. Germline lookup yields CDR1 MNHEY and CDR2 SVGEGT. Trimming left V 0 bases short and J 4 bases short, with 6 bases between. The CDR3 sequence is CASSYSGVTGELFF. The CDR3 DNA reads TGTGCCAGCAGTTACTCGGGGGTCACCGGGGAGCTGTTTTTT.

This chain uses TRBV28 with TRBJ1-5, with unresolved D. The CDR3 contains 13 residues. The germline V gene encodes CDR1 MDHEN and CDR2 SYDVKM. Between the trimmed V and J ends, which lost 2 bases and 6 bases, there was a span of 8 bases. The CDR3 loop is CASSLLRTQPQHF. Written as DNA, the CDR3 is TGTGCCAGCAGTTTACTTAGGACTCAGCCCCAGCATTTT.

This chain joins TRBV7-6 and TRBJ2-5; TRBD1 agrees at 10 bases. The CDR3 runs 16 residues. Losses at the gene ends were 5 bases for V and 5 bases for J; bases not matched to a gene: 11. In germline, CDR1 is SGHVS, CDR2 FNYEAQ. In nucleotides, the CDR3 is TGTGCCAGCAGCCCCAGGGACAGGGGAGTTCCCGAGACCCAGTACTTC. Protein sequence: CASSPRDRGVPETQYF.

CDR3 sequence: CASSYRPGTGGGYTF. For the CDR3, the DNA is TGTGCCAGCAGTTACCGTCCCGGGACAGGGGGTGGCTACACCTTC. V usage is TRBV6-5 and J usage is TRBJ1-2, with 11 bases lining up with TRBD1. The V gene end was trimmed by 2 bases and the J gene end by 7 bases; junction bases not matched to a gene: 6. Per the germline V gene, CDR1 is MNHEY and CDR2 is SVGAGI. This CDR3 region has 15 residues.

The count of this clone is one. The rearrangement links TRBV7-9 to TRBJ1-4; TRBD1 agrees at 7 bases. Trimming took 5 bases from V and 6 from J; bases not matched to a gene: 15. The CDR3 loop spans 17 amino acids. Germline V gene sequence: CDR1 SEHNR, CDR2 FQNEAQ (reference sequence). CDR3 in amino acids: CASSQDRDRGIYEKLFF. For the CDR3, the DNA is TGTGCCAGCAGCCAGGACCGGGACAGAGGGATCTATGAAAAACTGTTTTTT. Complete variable domain (other parts from reference TRBV7-9 and TRBJ1-4): DTGVSQNPRHKITKRGQNVTFRCDPISEHNRLYWYRQTLGQGPEFLTYFQNEAQLEKSRLLSDRFSAERPKGSFSTLEIQRTEQGDSAMYLCASSQDRDRGIYEKLFFGSGTQLSVL.

This chain uses TRBV30 with TRBJ1-2; TRBD1 agrees at 11 bases. This CDR3 is built from 12 residues. The junction had 1 base not matched to a gene; V was cut back by 7 bases and J by 3 bases. Germline values: CDR1 GTSNPN, CDR2 SVGIG (reference sequence). The CDR3, as DNA: TGTGCCTTGGGACAGGGGGACTATGGCTACACCTTC. Residues: CALGQGDYGYTF.

There are a few counts of this clone. The chain links TRBV19 to TRBJ1-1, with a tentative D call TRBD1 (5 bases). In germline, CDR1 is LNHDA, CDR2 SQIVND (reference sequence). The V gene lost 1 base and the J gene lost 0 bases, with 9 bases spanning the gap. This CDR3 contains 15 residues. CDR3 in amino acids: CASSIAHRLNTEAFF. The CDR3 DNA reads as TGTGCCAGTAGTATAGCCCACAGGTTGAACACTGAAGCTTTCTTT.

This chain uses TRBV18 with TRBJ1-1; the D gene is possibly TRBD1 (6 bases). Germline CDR1 reads KGHSH; CDR2 reads LQKENI. Trimming pared 2 bases from V and 0 bases from J, leaving 13 bases between. The CDR3 is 16 amino acids. The DNA of the CDR3 is TGTGCCAGCTCACCAGGGGGCCCTCCAATGAACACTGAAGCTTTCTTT. Translated, it gives CASSPGGPPMNTEAFF.

This clone was observed a single time. The chain uses TRBV6-5 and TRBJ2-3; D is tentatively TRBD1 or TRBD2 (5 bases each). The germline gives CDR1 MNHEY, CDR2 SVGAGI. The CDR3 runs to 14 residues. Trimming took 6 bases from V and 2 from J, leaving 12 bases between them. The CDR3 bases are TGTGCCAGCAGGACGGGACCTGCCACAGATACGCAGTATTTT. Residues: CASRTGPATDTQYF.

This rearrangement joins TRBV3-1 (or the pseudogene TRBV3-2) to TRBJ2-5; the match to TRBD2 covers 11 bases. CDR3 length equals 17 residues. From germline, CDR1 is LGHDT and CDR2 YNNKEL (reference sequence). The junction had 9 bases not matched to a gene; V was cut back by 1 base and J by 5 bases. CDR3 DNA sequence: TGTGCCAGCAGCCAAGCGGCTAGCGGGGGGCCACGGGAGACCCAGTACTTC. Its protein product is CASSQAASGGPRETQYF.

The chain couples TRBV7-9 to TRBJ2-2; tentative D call: TRBD2 (6 bases). The CDR3 is 16 amino acids. Germline values: CDR1 SEHNR, CDR2 FQNEAQ (reference sequence). Between the trimmed V and J ends, which lost 4 bases and 4 bases, there was a span of 16 bases. CDR3 protein: CASSSGGAVGTGELFF. CDR3 nucleotides: TGTGCCAGCAGCTCCGGAGGGGCGGTAGGCACCGGGGAGCTGTTTTTT.

There are a few counts of this clone. The V call is TRBV28, the J call TRBJ2-7, with 8 bases identical to TRBD2. CDR1 is MDHEN and CDR2 is SYDVKM in the germline V gene. The ends lost 4 bases at V and 12 bases at J; junction bases unmatched: 8. The CDR3 sequence is 12 residues long. CDR3 bases: TGTGCCAGCAGTTCAGTTGCGGGGGGCCGGTACTTC. This codes for CASSSVAGGRYF.

The chain carries TRBV10-3 and TRBJ2-1; TRBD1 agrees at 8 bases. Germline V gives CDR1 ENHRY, CDR2 SYGVKD. The ends lost 0 bases at V and 8 bases at J; junction bases unmatched: 21. The CDR3 runs to 20 residues. The CDR3 is CAISESHYGPGQGGVDEQFF. The CDR3 DNA sequence: TGTGCCATCAGTGAGTCCCACTACGGCCCTGGACAGGGAGGAGTAGATGAGCAGTTCTTC.

The J gene is TRBJ1-1, the V gene TRBV19, with D perhaps matching TRBD1 (6 bases). This CDR3 spans 17 amino acids. The germline V and J ends were trimmed by 5 bases and 0 bases, with 19 bases remaining between them. Germline CDR1 is LNHDA and CDR2 is SQIVND (reference sequence). CDR3 sequence: CASSGRDIFLMNTEAFF. DNA for the CDR3: TGTGCCAGTAGTGGACGGGACATATTTCTTATGAACACTGAAGCTTTCTTT.

This chain uses TRBV18 with TRBJ1-2; D remains ambiguous. There are 15 residues in the CDR3. Germline CDR1 reads KGHSH; CDR2 reads LQKENI. Trimming stripped 3 bases from V and 0 bases from J, with 11 bases between. The chain's CDR3 is CASSPSERANYGYTF. In DNA form, the CDR3 reads TGTGCCAGCTCACCGTCGGAGAGAGCTAACTATGGCTACACCTTC. The full variable domain, its missing parts supplied by reference TRBV18 and TRBJ1-2, is NAGVMQNPRHLVRRRGQEARLRCSPMKGHSHVYWYRQLPEEGLKFMVYLQKENIIDESGMPKERFSAEFPKEGPSILRIQQVVRGDSAAYFCASSPSERANYGYTFGSGTRLTVV.

This sequence joins TRBV28 and TRBJ2-6; D is ambiguous. V was trimmed by 7 bases and J by 0 bases, leaving 16 bases between them. The germline V gene encodes CDR1 MDHEN and CDR2 SYDVKM. The CDR3 length is 17 residues. The CDR3 DNA sequence: TGTGCCAGCATAGAGGTCTTGGGCGGCTCTGGGGCCAACGTCCTGACTTTC. It encodes CASIEVLGGSGANVLTF.

The chain has TRBV2 and TRBJ2-7; TRBD1 matches 11 bases. Per germline, CDR1 SNHLY and CDR2 FYNNEI. The V and J ends lost 3 bases and 4 bases, in that order; junction bases with no gene match: 8. This CDR3 is built from 16 residues. CDR3 DNA sequence: TGTGCCAGCAGTGAGCCCCGGGACAGGGGGTCATACGAGCAGTACTTC. Residues: CASSEPRDRGSYEQYF.

This sequence joins TRBV28 and TRBJ1-5; D call uncertain. V was cut by 3 bases and J by 5 bases, with 14 bases left in between. This CDR3 spans 15 amino acids. Germline V gives CDR1 MDHEN, CDR2 SYDVKM. CDR3 nucleotides: TGTGCCAGCAGTTTTAGTATGGGTGGCCATCAGCCCCAGCATTTT. Translated: CASSFSMGGHQPQHF.

The J gene is TRBJ2-5, the V gene TRBV6-2 or TRBV6-3, with D possibly being TRBD1 (6 bases). Per the germline V gene, CDR1 is MNHEY and CDR2 is SVGEGT. V dropped 0 bases and J dropped 7 bases, with 21 bases sitting between them. CDR3 size: 17 residues. The CDR3 DNA is TGTGCCAGCAGTTACTCGATGTCAGGGGACATCCGCGGGACCCAGTACTTC. As protein: CASSYSMSGDIRGTQYF.

This sequence joins TRBV15 and TRBJ1-1, with D tentatively TRBD1 (6 bases). The germline V and J ends were trimmed by 3 bases and 7 bases, with 9 bases remaining between them. The CDR3 length is 12 residues. Per germline, CDR1 LNHNV and CDR2 YYDKDF (reference sequence). The CDR3 spells CATSRIQGEAFF. The CDR3 DNA follows: TGTGCCACCAGCAGGATACAGGGTGAAGCTTTCTTT.

This sequence joins TRBV7-2 and TRBJ1-3, with D unclear. The CDR3 length is 14 residues. Trimming left V 5 bases short and J 0 bases short, with 8 bases between. Germline loops: CDR1 SGHTA, CDR2 FQGNSA. CDR3: CASSPVNSGNTIYF. DNA for the CDR3: TGTGCCAGCAGCCCCGTTAACTCTGGAAACACCATATATTTT.

V and J are TRBV25-1 and TRBJ1-5, with a tentative D call TRBD1 (5 bases). The CDR3 is 14 amino acids. Trimming took off 5 bases at V and 2 bases at J, with 10 bases between the two ends. Germline loops: CDR1 MGHDK, CDR2 SYGVNS. CDR3 protein: CASSLGGGNQPQHF. The CDR3 DNA reads TGTGCCAGCAGTCTCGGGGGGGGCAATCAGCCCCAGCATTTT.

To note about this clone: The junction differs from germline at one of its ends, possibly a read error. The chain uses TRBV6-5 and TRBJ1-2; 10 bases align to TRBD1. Germline-derived CDR1 and CDR2 are MNHEY and SVGAGI. The length of the CDR3 is 13 residues. The CDR3 nucleotides are TGTGCCAGCAGGACAGGCCTGGGGACAGGGGCTCACTTC. Translating gives CASRTGLGTGAHF.